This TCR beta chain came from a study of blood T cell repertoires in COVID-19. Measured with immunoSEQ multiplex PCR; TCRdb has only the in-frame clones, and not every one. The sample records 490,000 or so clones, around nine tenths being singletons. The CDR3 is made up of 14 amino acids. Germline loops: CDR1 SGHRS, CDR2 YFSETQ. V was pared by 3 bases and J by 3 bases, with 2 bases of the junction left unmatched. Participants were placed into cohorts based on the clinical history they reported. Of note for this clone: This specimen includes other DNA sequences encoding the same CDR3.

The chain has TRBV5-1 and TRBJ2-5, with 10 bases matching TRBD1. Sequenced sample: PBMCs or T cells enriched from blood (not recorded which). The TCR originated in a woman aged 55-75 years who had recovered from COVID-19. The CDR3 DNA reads TGCGCCAGCAGCTGGACAGGGGGGGAAGAGACCCAGTACTTC. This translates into CASSWTGGEETQYF.